These T cell receptor beta chains were read from a single sample in a study of vaccination and CD4 T cells after COVID-19. Their recognized antigens are unknown. MiXCR, run by TCRdb on the PCR reads, gives a single entry per CDR3 protein. Among approximately 2,300 distinct CDR3 sequences listed, roughly 26% were seen once. This specimen consisted of CD4+ T cells from blood, cultured in vitro, obtained after SARS-CoV-2 vaccination. The receptors were gathered from a human donor who had recovered from COVID-19. Both conserved end residues are part of each CDR3. A D gene is named only where the DNA matches it firmly. Size tells how often a clone was seen (once, few, many) or the class of an expanded clone, and some rows leave it out.

J,size,V,D,DNA,CDR3
TRBJ1-2,NA,TRBV29-1,NA,TGCAGCGTTGTGCCTCCCAGTGACAGCCAATATGGCTACACCTTC,CSVVPPSDSQYGYTF
TRBJ1-1,few,TRBV10-3,TRBD1,TGTGCCATCAGTGCCGCGACAGGGAGGACTGAAGCTTTCTTT,CAISAATGRTEAFF
TRBJ2-7,NA,TRBV21-1,NA,TGTGCCAGCAGCCGCCATAATTACGAGCAGTACTTC,CASSRHNYEQYF
TRBJ1-1,medium-sized,TRBV7-2,NA,TGTGCCAGCAGCTTAGGTCGTGGTGAGAGCACTGAAGCTTTCTTT,CASSLGRGESTEAFF
TRBJ2-1,NA,TRBV7-3,NA,TGTGCCAGCAGCTTACTTGGACGCGGGCATAGTGAGCAGTTCTTC,CASSLLGRGHSEQFF
TRBJ2-3,NA,TRBV20-1,NA,TGCAGTGCTAGATTGGAGGGGCCAGATACGCAGTATTTT,CSARLEGPDTQYF
TRBJ2-3,few,TRBV7-9,NA,TGTGCCAGCAGCCCAGCTACGGGGGTGGGACACCACACAGATACGCAGTATTTT,CASSPATGVGHHTDTQYF
TRBJ1-2,NA,TRBV6-1,NA,TGTGCCAGCAGCGTGCGGGACCCCGGAAGGGATGGCTACACCTTC,CASSVRDPGRDGYTF
TRBJ1-6,few,TRBV20-1,NA,TGCAGTGCTAGAGACGATCGCAGGGACCCCGGGAATTCACCCCTCCACTTT,CSARDDRRDPGNSPLHF
TRBJ2-3,medium-sized,TRBV7-9,TRBD1,TGTGCCAGCAGCCATGGACAGGAGGTCACAGATACGCAGTATTTT,CASSHGQEVTDTQYF
TRBJ2-5,medium-sized,TRBV7-9,TRBD2,TGTGCCAGCAGCCGTTATGTAGCGGGGGGGCAAGAGACCCAGTACTTC,CASSRYVAGGQETQYF
TRBJ2-7,medium-sized,TRBV20-1,TRBD1,TGCAGTGCCCAACAGGGGGCGTCCTACGAGCAGTACTTC,CSAQQGASYEQYF
TRBJ2-3,few,TRBV7-2,NA,TGTGCCAGCAGCTTAGTAATCACAGATACGCAGTATTTT,CASSLVITDTQYF
TRBJ2-1,NA,TRBV7-9,TRBD2,TGTGCCAGCAGCTTAGCCTCAGGACTAGCGGGGGGGGCCTCAGAGCAGTTCTTC,CASSLASGLAGGASEQFF
TRBJ2-7,NA,TRBV6-5,NA,TGTGCCAGCAGTTACTCGGGACAATCGAGCGAGCAGTACTTC,CASSYSGQSSEQYF
TRBJ2-1,NA,TRBV19,NA,TGTGCCAGTAGTAAGCTCGACGGGAACAATGAGCAGTTCTTC,CASSKLDGNNEQFF
TRBJ1-5,NA,TRBV20-1,TRBD1,TGCAGTGCTAGAGCACAGGGGGCAGGGAGTCAGCCCCAGCATTTT,CSARAQGAGSQPQHF
TRBJ2-7,NA,TRBV20-1,NA,TGCAGTGCCGAGGAGGGGCCCTACGAGCAGTACTTC,CSAEEGPYEQYF
TRBJ2-7,few,TRBV4-2,NA,TGTGCCAGCAGCCAAGAGGCGAGCCCGAGCTCCTACGAGCAGTACTTC,CASSQEASPSSYEQYF
TRBJ2-3,NA,TRBV7-3,NA,TGTGCCAGCAACTCCGGAGGGACAGATACGCAGTATTTT,CASNSGGTDTQYF
TRBJ2-5,medium-sized,TRBV6-1,NA,TGTGCCAGCAGAGAAGAGACCCAGTACTTC,CASREETQYF
TRBJ2-7,medium-sized,TRBV5-5,NA,TGTGCCAGCAGCGACAGGTTCTACGAGCAGTACTTC,CASSDRFYEQYF
TRBJ1-2,NA,TRBV6-2/TRBV6-3,TRBD1,TGTGCCAGCAGCGGAGGACAGGGCATGATGGGCTACACCTTC,CASSGGQGMMGYTF
TRBJ2-1,NA,TRBV7-6,NA,TGTGCCAGCAGCTTAGATCCGGGCGATGAGCAGTTCTTC,CASSLDPGDEQFF
TRBJ2-6,NA,TRBV27,TRBD1,TGTGCCAGCAGTTTAATGGGACAGGGAACAAAAGGGGCCAACGTCCTGACTTTC,CASSLMGQGTKGANVLTF
TRBJ2-1,NA,TRBV27,NA,TGTGCCAGCAGCCCTGACAGGAGCTCCTACAATGAGCAGTTCTTC,CASSPDRSSYNEQFF